This TCR beta chain was recorded in a study of T cell repertoires in cytomegalovirus infection. Study-level background: CMV infection together with matching HLA type was indicated by public TCR beta signatures. Study conclusions and caveats: Across the ex vivo response, the dominant clonotypes were HLA-C-restricted CMV-specific TCR beta clonotypes.

Germline loops: CDR1 SGHNT, CDR2 YYREEE (reference sequence). Trimming took 4 bases from V and 4 from J, leaving 6 bases between them. The CDR3 has 12 residues. Concerning this clonotype: Its cognate antigen is unknown.

TCRdb re-called the reads with MiXCR, one entry per CDR3 protein. This sample yields 450,000 to 600,000 distinct CDR3 sequences, of which about 44% are seen a single time; 35% to 50% belongs to the top ten. The clonotype comes from a human donor in good health (CMV status not recorded). Some clones in this sample may be carry-over from other donors' samples. V and J are TRBV5-4 and TRBJ1-5, with D unresolved. This sample comprised cultured PBMCs, obtained from culture after CMV antigen stimulation. The CDR3 sequence is CASSNLNQPQHF. For the CDR3, the DNA is TGTGCCAGCAGCAACTTAAATCAGCCCCAGCATTTT.